The 25 T cell receptor beta chains below were found in one sample sequenced in a study of T cell responses to AZD1222 COVID-19 vaccine. This table comes from immunoSEQ multiplex PCR, and its TCRdb copy is limited to in-frame clones, with some not included. The table includes over 130,000 clones, 70% to 90% detected once. The source was peripheral blood, collected 28 days after the second AZD1222 dose. Receptors originate from an adult who received the AZD1222 COVID-19 vaccine.

V and J are TRBV7-9 and TRBJ1-1; D might be TRBD1 (6 bases). This CDR3 contains 14 residues. V was shortened by 5 bases and J by 4 bases, with 14 bases between the two germline ends. Germline lookup yields CDR1 SEHNR and CDR2 FQNEAQ (reference sequence). CDR3 loop: CASSPGGSATEAFF. The CDR3, as DNA: TGTGCCAGCAGCCCTGGGGGCTCTGCCACTGAAGCTTTCTTT.

The DNA for the CDR3 is TGTGCCAGCAGCCAGGGACTAGCGGGAGGCACCGGGGAGCTGTTTTTT. It translates to CASSQGLAGGTGELFF. The V gene is TRBV3-1 (or the pseudogene TRBV3-2), the J gene TRBJ2-2, with 15 bases fitting TRBD2. The CDR3 has 16 residues. Germline loops: CDR1 LGHDT, CDR2 YNNKEL (reference sequence). After removal of 3 bases from V and 4 bases from J, the junction contained 0 bases not matched to a gene.

The V gene is TRBV3-1 (or the pseudogene TRBV3-2), the J gene TRBJ1-5, with a tentative D call TRBD1 (5 bases). Deletions cut 3 bases from V and 1 base from J, with 13 bases between. This CDR3 region has 16 residues. Germline V CDR1 and CDR2: LGHDT, YNNKEL (reference sequence). DNA for the CDR3: TGTGCCAGCAGCCAGTCGGGAGGGACGAGCAATCAGCCCCAGCATTTT. Protein: CASSQSGGTSNQPQHF.

The chain recombines TRBV4-2 with TRBJ2-7, with TRBD2 matching over 12 bases. CDR3 length: 18 amino acids. The V segment lost 1 base and the J segment 4 bases; nucleotides outside the gene matches: 11. Germline values: CDR1 LGHNA, CDR2 YNFKEQ. The CDR3 spells CASSQAPSSGRALYEQYF. CDR3 DNA: TGTGCCAGCAGCCAAGCCCCCTCTAGCGGGAGGGCCCTATACGAGCAGTACTTC.

The genes are TRBV6-5 and TRBJ1-6, with a possible D match to TRBD1 (5 bases). The germline V gene encodes CDR1 MNHEY and CDR2 SVGAGI. The V end was cut by 0 bases, the J end by 10 bases, with 13 bases between. This CDR3 is built from 15 residues. The CDR3 bases are TGTGCCAGCAGTTACTCCCGTACCGGGGGGTCACCCCTCCACTTT. Translated: CASSYSRTGGSPLHF.

This rearrangement joins TRBV5-4 to TRBJ2-1, with 13 bases aligning to TRBD2. Germline V lookup: CDR1 SGHNT, CDR2 YYREEE (reference sequence). V trimming: 0 bases; J trimming: 10 bases; junction bases outside the gene matches: 4. The CDR3 extends over 15 amino acids. The CDR3 DNA follows: TGTGCCAGCAGCTTGGAACTAGCGGGAGGGGAAGAGCAGTTCTTC. Translated, it gives CASSLELAGGEEQFF. The whole variable domain, remainder taken from reference TRBV5-4 and TRBJ2-1, is ETGVTQSPTHLIKTRGQQVTLRCSSQSGHNTVSWYQQALGQGPQFIFQYYREEENGRGNFPPRFSGLQFPNYSSELNVNALELDDSALYLCASSLELAGGEEQFFGPGTRLTVL.

The rearrangement uses TRBV7-9 and TRBJ1-1; D not certain. The CDR3 is 13 amino acids. V dropped 4 bases and J dropped 5 bases, with 11 bases sitting between them. The germline V gene encodes CDR1 SEHNR and CDR2 FQNEAQ (reference sequence). CDR3 residues: CASSSGWLTEAFF. The CDR3 DNA reads as TGTGCCAGCAGCTCCGGGTGGTTGACTGAAGCTTTCTTT.

This clone was found a few times. The chain combines TRBV3-1 (or the pseudogene TRBV3-2) with TRBJ1-1, with D unclear. V was clipped by 2 bases and J by 3 bases, with 10 bases between them. The CDR3 contains 14 residues. CDR1 and CDR2 (germline): LGHDT, YNNKEL (reference sequence). CDR3 loop: CASSQPALDTEAFF. In DNA form, the CDR3 reads TGTGCCAGCAGCCAACCAGCGTTGGACACTGAAGCTTTCTTT.

The chain has TRBV5-5 and TRBJ2-7; D not resolved. CDR3 length: 12 amino acids. Trimming left V 3 bases short and J 0 bases short, with 4 bases between. Per the germline V gene, CDR1 is SGHKS and CDR2 is YYEKEE (reference sequence). Here the CDR3 reads CASSSSSYEQYF. The CDR3 DNA reads as TGTGCCAGCAGCTCGAGCTCCTACGAGCAGTACTTC.

The V gene is TRBV10-2, the J gene TRBJ1-5; 7 bases align to TRBD1. With V trimmed by 5 bases and J by 4 bases, 11 bases remained unmatched. This CDR3 region has 16 residues. CDR1 and CDR2 from the germline V gene are WSHSY and SAAADI. CDR3 sequence (DNA): TGCGCCAGCAGTCCCAGTAACAGGGGAGGGAATCAGCCCCAGCATTTT. Protein: CASSPSNRGGNQPQHF.

The rearrangement links TRBV6-5 to TRBJ1-5, with a possible D match to TRBD1 (6 bases). Germline V lookup: CDR1 MNHEY, CDR2 SVGAGI. The CDR3 runs to 13 residues. V was trimmed by 4 bases and J by 7 bases, leaving 11 bases between them. The CDR3 protein is CASSSGVHQPQHF. CDR3 DNA: TGTGCCAGCAGTTCAGGGGTTCACCAGCCCCAGCATTTT.

The V and J genes are TRBV19 and TRBJ2-3; D gene unclear. The V gene's germline CDR1 is LNHDA and CDR2 SQIVND (reference sequence). CDR3 size: 16 residues. Trimming removed 7 bases at V and 4 bases at J, with 21 bases between. This chain's CDR3 is CASTDVGTSPADTQYF. CDR3 nucleotides: TGTGCCAGTACCGATGTAGGCACCAGTCCTGCAGATACGCAGTATTTT. Full variable domain (missing parts from reference TRBV19 and TRBJ2-3): DGGITQSPKYLFRKEGQNVTLSCEQNLNHDAMYWYRQDPGQGLRLIYYSQIVNDFQKGDIAEGYSVSREKKESFPLTVTSAQKNPTAFYLCASTDVGTSPADTQYFGPGTRLTVL.

CDR3 region: CASSRLDRSTDTQYF. CDR3 bases: TGTGCCAGTAGTAGGTTAGACAGGAGCACAGATACGCAGTATTTT. This chain connects TRBV19 to TRBJ2-3; perhaps TRBD1 as D (6 bases). CDR1 is LNHDA, CDR2 SQIVND, per germline (reference sequence). The CDR3 is 15 amino acids. Trimming left V 4 bases short and J 0 bases short, with 11 bases between.

The J gene is TRBJ2-7, the V gene TRBV5-1, with 8 bases identical to TRBD1. Trimming cost V 2 bases and J 5 bases; bases outside gene matches: 9. The germline V gene encodes CDR1 SGHRS and CDR2 YFSETQ. The CDR3 is 15 residues long. CDR3 bases: TGCGCCAGCAGCTTCGACAGGGGAAGAAGGAACGAGCAGTACTTC. The encoded protein is CASSFDRGRRNEQYF.

The chain uses TRBV5-5 and TRBJ2-5; 8 bases are shared with TRBD1. The germline gives CDR1 SGHKS, CDR2 YYEKEE (reference sequence). The J segment lost 5 bases and the V segment lost 5 bases, leaving 17 bases of the junction unmatched. This CDR3 contains 17 residues. The CDR3 DNA reads as TGTGCCAGCAGGCTCCTACCCGGGACAGGAAGGGAGGAGACCCAGTACTTC. Its translation: CASRLLPGTGREETQYF.

The chain combines TRBV5-1 with TRBJ1-4; 7 bases are shared with TRBD1. The V gene end was trimmed by 0 bases and the J gene end by 0 bases; junction bases not matched to a gene: 5. The CDR3 spans 17 residues. Germline assignment: CDR1 SGHRS and CDR2 YFSETQ. This CDR3 reads CASSLVGTGATNEKLFF. The CDR3 nucleotides are TGCGCCAGCAGCTTGGTTGGAACAGGGGCAACTAATGAAAAACTGTTTTTT. Together with reference TRBV5-1 and TRBJ1-4, the CDR3 gives the full variable domain: KAGVTQTPRYLIKTRGQQVTLSCSPISGHRSVSWYQQTPGQGLQFLFEYFSETQRNKGNFPGRFSGRQFSNSRSEMNVSTLELGDSALYLCASSLVGTGATNEKLFFGSGTQLSVL.

The chain joins TRBV5-6 to TRBJ1-1, with 9 bases matching TRBD1. The CDR3 spans 15 residues. With V trimmed by 0 bases and J by 4 bases, 4 bases remained unmatched. The germline CDR1 and CDR2 sequences are SGHDT and YYEEEE. The CDR3 DNA sequence: TGTGCCAGCAGCTTGGGGACAGGGGTTGGCACTGAAGCTTTCTTT. This gives the protein CASSLGTGVGTEAFF.

In its sample, this clone was seen once. The J gene is TRBJ2-5, the V gene TRBV7-9; 11 nucleotides agree with TRBD2. The junction had 1 base not matched to a gene; V was cut back by 5 bases and J by 5 bases. Germline-derived CDR1 and CDR2 are SEHNR and FQNEAQ (reference sequence). CDR3 size: 13 residues. CDR3 sequence: CASSTSGGETQYF. CDR3 DNA sequence: TGTGCCAGCAGCACTAGCGGGGGTGAGACCCAGTACTTC.

The rearrangement joins TRBV7-2 to TRBJ2-3; D unclear. Germline CDR1 is SGHTA and CDR2 is FQGNSA. CDR3 length equals 12 residues. Trimming stripped 5 bases from V and 4 bases from J, with 7 bases between. In DNA form, the CDR3 reads TGTGCCAGCAGCCACTTCGCAGATACGCAGTATTTT. This translates into CASSHFADTQYF.

V gene TRBV28 combines with J gene TRBJ1-1; unclear D gene. The V and J ends lost 6 bases and 0 bases respectively, with 8 bases between them. Germline CDR1 MDHEN, CDR2 SYDVKM. This CDR3 region has 13 residues. This chain's CDR3 is CASSELMNTEAFF. The CDR3 DNA reads TGTGCCAGCAGCGAACTAATGAACACTGAAGCTTTCTTT.

The chain recombines TRBV19 with TRBJ2-7; 9 bases are a match to TRBD1. Germline V gene sequence: CDR1 LNHDA, CDR2 SQIVND (reference sequence). V lost 2 bases to trimming and J lost 3 bases; unmatched junction nucleotides: 2. This CDR3 is built from 14 residues. CDR3 sequence (DNA): TGTGCCAGTAGTATAAGGGACAGGGTCTACGAGCAGTACTTC. Protein: CASSIRDRVYEQYF.

V and J are TRBV5-1 and TRBJ2-7; TRBD2 agrees at 8 bases. Germline trimming cut 5 bases from V and 6 bases from J; bases unmatched to any gene: 13. Germline V lookup: CDR1 SGHRS, CDR2 YFSETQ. The CDR3 runs to 15 residues. CDR3 bases: TGCGCCAGCAGTTGGCGGGGGGACCGATCTTCCGAGCAGTACTTC. Protein product: CASSWRGDRSSEQYF. The full variable domain, in which reference TRBV5-1 and TRBJ2-7 provide the parts outside the CDR3, is KAGVTQTPRYLIKTRGQQVTLSCSPISGHRSVSWYQQTPGQGLQFLFEYFSETQRNKGNFPGRFSGRQFSNSRSEMNVSTLELGDSALYLCASSWRGDRSSEQYFGPGTRLTVT.

CDR3 nucleotide sequence: TGTGCCAGCTCACCGGCGACAGGGTTGAACTATGGCTACACCTTC. It codes for CASSPATGLNYGYTF. The genes are TRBV18 and TRBJ1-2, with TRBD1 matching over 7 bases. CDR3 size: 15 residues. After removal of 3 bases from V and 2 bases from J, the junction contained 6 bases not matched to a gene. Germline CDR1 KGHSH, CDR2 LQKENI.

The chain employs TRBV2 and TRBJ1-2; D call uncertain. The CDR3 runs to 12 residues. V was shortened by 7 bases and J by 4 bases, with 10 bases between the two germline ends. Germline V gene data show CDR1 as SNHLY and CDR2 as FYNNEI. Here the CDR3 DNA reads TGTGCCAGCAACATGGAGGGCTATGGCTACACCTTC. Protein sequence: CASNMEGYGYTF. Looking up the rest from reference TRBV2 and TRBJ1-2 gives the full variable domain: EPEVTQTPSHQVTQMGQEVILRCVPISNHLYFYWYRQILGQKVEFLVSFYNNEISEKSEIFDDQFSVERPDGSNFTLKIRSTKLEDSAMYFCASNMEGYGYTFGSGTRLTVV.

The V and J genes are TRBV18 and TRBJ2-5; D is perhaps TRBD2 (6 bases). This CDR3 has 14 residues. V was pared by 2 bases and J by 2 bases, with 9 bases between. Germline CDR1 reads KGHSH; CDR2 reads LQKENI. CDR3 loop: CASSPSDYQETQYF. The DNA of the CDR3 is TGTGCCAGCTCACCATCGGACTATCAAGAGACCCAGTACTTC.